The present TCR beta chain was sequenced within a study of blood T cell repertoires in COVID-19 (dated by TCRdb to 2020 to 2022). Turning to the overall study: Collaborator samples came from the United States, Italy and Spain and covered acute and convalescent phases of COVID-19. The prospective study material was composed of cDNA or gDNA derived from T cells, B-cell-depleted T cells, or PBMCs. The dataset comprised deeply sampled blood TCRbeta repertoires from subjects exposed to, actively infected with, or recovered from COVID-19. The repertoires were made available in a free public database intended to serve as a resource for research on the immune response to SARS-CoV-2. Samples were obtained from the ongoing ImmuneRACE study (first 160 participants) and from roughly 1,300 subjects provided by 6 global collaborators. A de-identified subject ID, COVID-19 status, age in years and sex were almost always included in the sample metadata. Where HLA class I and class II types were available, the types were taken from metadata supplied by the sample provider, not from assay-based typing.

The germline V gene supplies CDR1 SNHLY and CDR2 FYNNEI. The CDR3 goes from the cysteine to the phenylalanine over 17 residues. Only the CDR3 DNA is retained, 51 bases long and in frame from the first base. TCRbeta CDR3 regions were amplified from genomic DNA by means of the immunoSEQ Assay, a bias-controlled multiplex PCR. The study's processing was this. The number of nucleated cells in each sample was estimated from the amplification of reference gene primers within the assay. To quantify the absolute abundance of each unique TCRbeta CDR3 rearrangement, sequence reads were collapsed and filtered. For each sample, productive Simpson clonality was calculated as the square root of Simpson's diversity index across productive rearrangements. In TCRdb, the immuneACCESS table is reduced to in-frame sequences with V and J assigned. These tables do not hold every clone; where another copy was compared, an unresolved V gene accounts for under half, and the others remain unexplained. V and J calls plus clone size are reproduced from that table; the DNA served to infer D and trimming. The sample table contains under 200,000 clones; only one count was recorded for roughly 83% of them. The ten largest clonotypes hold roughly 13% of the sample.

On the study overall, not on this receptor specifically: How much clinical and demographic metadata was included differed by source and by participant, and the metadata was provided uncurated.

In the prospective study, participants were roughly 18 to 90 years old, resided in under 30 geographic areas of the United States, and were enrolled through a virtual design. To assign participants to cohorts, the prospective study relied on clinical history that participants themselves reported in a screening survey and a study questionnaire. Recovered participants in ImmuneRACE Cohort 3 were defined by two consecutive negative NP/OP PCR tests, clearance by a healthcare professional, or resolution of symptoms. Each participant in the prospective study had whole blood, serum and a nasopharyngeal or oropharyngeal swab collected by mobile phlebotomists. Participants in the prospective study had the option to provide additional blood draws and questionnaires over an approximately two-month period. Before DNA extraction, prospective study blood samples were shipped either frozen or at room temperature.

As regards this clone: The antigen it binds to is not known. A junction boundary mismatches the germline segment, possibly from a read error.

The sequence is built from TRBV2 and TRBJ2-6; TRBD2 is possibly the D segment (5 matching bases). This receptor was identified in a woman aged 60-75 years who had recovered from COVID-19. The sample consisted of PBMCs or T cells enriched from blood (not recorded which). Here is the DNA: TGTGCCTGCAGTGAAGCGCTTCGGGGAGCTGGGGCCAACGTCCTGACTTTC. This is translated as CACSEALRGAGANVLTF.